This T cell receptor (beta chain) was captured by sequencing in a study of T cell repertoires in cytomegalovirus infection. TCRdb re-called the reads through MiXCR, storing one row per CDR3 protein. The sample shows about 600,000 distinct CDR3 sequences, approximately 24% of them seen only once. The CDR3 extends over 14 amino acids. The germline V gene encodes CDR1 SGHVS and CDR2 FQNEAQ. V dropped 3 bases and J dropped 8 bases, with 13 bases sitting between them. This clonotype appeared many times. Sequencing was done on a sample of CD8+ T cells from PBMCs. This receptor was identified in a human donor in good health (CMV status not recorded). Some clones in this sample may be carry-over from other donors' samples. This rearrangement joins TRBV7-8 to TRBJ1-4; D is ambiguous. CDR3: CASSLRMGNEKLFF. The CDR3 bases are TGTGCCAGCAGCTTGAGGATGGGGAACGAAAAACTGTTTTTT.